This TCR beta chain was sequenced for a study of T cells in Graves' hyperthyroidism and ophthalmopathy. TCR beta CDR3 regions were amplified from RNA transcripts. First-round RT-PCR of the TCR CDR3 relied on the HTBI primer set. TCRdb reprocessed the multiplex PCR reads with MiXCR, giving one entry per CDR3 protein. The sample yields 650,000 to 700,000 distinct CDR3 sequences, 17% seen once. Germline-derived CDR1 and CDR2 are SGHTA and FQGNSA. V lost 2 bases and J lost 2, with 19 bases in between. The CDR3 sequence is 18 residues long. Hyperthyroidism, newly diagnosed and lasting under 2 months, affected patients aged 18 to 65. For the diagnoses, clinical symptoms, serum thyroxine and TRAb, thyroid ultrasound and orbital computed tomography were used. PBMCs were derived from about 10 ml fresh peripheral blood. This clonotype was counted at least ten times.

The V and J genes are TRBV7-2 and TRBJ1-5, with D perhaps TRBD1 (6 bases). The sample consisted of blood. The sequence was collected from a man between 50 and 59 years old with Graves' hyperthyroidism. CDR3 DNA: TGTGCCAGCAGCTTAAGTGGGGGCAGGGGCTATGGCAATCAGCCCCAGCATTTT. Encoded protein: CASSLSGGRGYGNQPQHF. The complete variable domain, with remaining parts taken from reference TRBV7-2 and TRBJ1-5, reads GAGVSQSPSNKVTEKGKDVELRCDPISGHTALYWYRQSLGQGLEFLIYFQGNSAPDKSGLPSDRFSAERTGGSVSTLTIQRTQQEDSAVYLCASSLSGGRGYGNQPQHFGDGTRLSIL.